This T cell receptor beta chain originates from a study of T cells in Graves' hyperthyroidism and ophthalmopathy. The CDR3 contains 15 residues. V lost 3 bases and J lost 4; bases outside the gene matches: 4. Study results and limitations: Model output signaled ophthalmopathy a median approximately 6 months ahead of onset.

This clonotype came up many times. The antigen is not known. Amplified TCR beta CDR3 regions derived from RNA transcripts. The study used the HTBI primer set for a first-round RT-PCR of the TCR CDR3. TCRdb reprocessed the multiplex PCR reads via MiXCR and lists one record per CDR3 protein. Found here are about 610,000 distinct CDR3 sequences, about a sixth of them singletons; the top ten hold less than 3.5%. PBMCs came from over 8.5 ml fresh peripheral blood. V and J are TRBV12-3 or TRBV12-4 and TRBJ2-1; 9 bases line up with TRBD2. The clonotype was recovered from a woman between 40 and 50 years old with Graves' ophthalmopathy. Sequenced material: blood. In nucleotides, the CDR3 is TGTGCCAGCAGTTTGGTGACTAGCGGTTACAATGAGCAGTTCTTC. This codes for CASSLVTSGYNEQFF.